The clone carrying this T cell receptor beta chain has a count of ten or more. The data originate from a study of blood T cell repertoires in COVID-19. Turning to the study itself: Some COVID-19 samples were acute and others convalescent; all came from the United States, Italy and Spain.

Some clones are missing from TCRdb's copy, which holds only in-frame ones; the method was immunoSEQ multiplex PCR. The sample yields 140,000 to 150,000 clones, almost 85% seen once. The TCR originated in a woman in her forties or fifties with acute COVID-19. The specimen sequenced was PBMCs or T cells enriched from blood (not recorded which).

DNA of the CDR3: TGTGCCAGCAGCACCGGAGCGGATTCACATGTAGATACGCAGTATTTT. Translated, it gives CASSTGADSHVDTQYF. The chain carries TRBV7-9 and TRBJ2-3; possibly TRBD2 for D (5 bases). This CDR3 spans 16 amino acids. The germline gives CDR1 SEHNR, CDR2 FQNEAQ (reference sequence). V lost 5 bases and J lost 5, with 20 bases in between.